This TCR beta chain derives from a study of cytomegalovirus exposure and HLA in healthy donors. Background on the study: Genetic ancestry analysis placed approximately 78% of the 300 to 500 donors that were genotyped in the Caucasian-associated cluster.

The primer mix had 60 Vbeta and 13 Jbeta primers. Generated by immunoSEQ multiplex PCR, the TCRdb table keeps only in-frame clones and is missing some. The sample shows about 160,000 clones, around 72% of them seen only once. On this clone itself: Its target is not known.

The CDR3 runs 13 residues. Per the germline V gene, CDR1 is SGHDT and CDR2 is YYEEEE. V was shortened by 0 bases and J by 7 bases, with 11 bases between the two germline ends. Findings and caveats of the study: Later on, an analysis found that several of the most significant clusters appeared to be linked to common viral pathogens, which included parvovirus B19.

The source material was PBMCs. This clonotype was obtained from a man between 18 and 29 years old in good health and CMV-seronegative. This sequence joins TRBV5-6 and TRBJ2-7, with D maybe TRBD2 (6 bases). The CDR3 region is CASSLGGAGEQYF. The CDR3 nucleotides read TGTGCCAGCAGCTTGGGAGGGGCGGGGGAGCAGTACTTC.